The 24 T cell receptor beta chains below all came from one sample that was sequenced in a study of spatial heterogeneity in lung cancer (dated by TCRdb to the late 2010s). Receptor amplification or capture employed 5' RACE. Sequencing instrument: NextSeq 500. TCRdb ran its own pipeline on the public reads, namely fastp trimming at Q25 and MiXCR clone calling, and kept in-frame beta chains. When rows share a CDR3 protein, they turn into one entry using the most common DNA and genes. Recorded for this sample are some 23,000 distinct CDR3 sequences; 7% of them occurred a single time. The top ten constitute around 15% of the sample. Interpreted using the paper, the time point label stands for: sample taken at primary tumor resection. The sequences come from PBMCs, collected at surgery. These receptors were collected from a male donor with early-stage non-small cell lung cancer.

This clonotype has a count of ten or more. The chain couples TRBV12-3 or TRBV12-4 to TRBJ1-5, with a weak D call TRBD1 (6 bases). Trimming took 8 bases from V and 0 from J, leaving 14 bases between them. This CDR3 has 15 amino acids. The chain's CDR3 is CASGEQGYSNQPQHF. CDR3 bases: TGTGCCAGCGGAGAACAGGGCTATAGCAATCAGCCCCAGCATTTT.

This clonotype was detected many times. This chain uses TRBV27 with TRBJ1-3, with TRBD1 matching 8 bases. The ends lost 5 bases at V and 4 bases at J; junction bases unmatched: 7. The CDR3 is 15 amino acids. Germline values: CDR1 MNHEY, CDR2 SMNVEV (reference sequence). Here the CDR3 DNA reads TGTGCCAGCAGTACGACAGGGGCTTACGGAAACACCATATATTTT. Its translation is CASSTTGAYGNTIYF.

This clonotype was observed a few times. The CDR3 DNA reads TGTGCCAGCAGCTTAGGAAGACAGGTGGGGGCCGGTGAGACCCAGTACTTC. Amino acids: CASSLGRQVGAGETQYF. The V call is TRBV7-9, the J call TRBJ2-5; D possibly corresponds to TRBD1 (6 bases). Per germline, CDR1 SEHNR and CDR2 FQNEAQ (reference sequence). This CDR3 is built from 17 residues. V lost 1 base and J 5 bases, leaving 20 bases between the germline ends.

This clonotype was counted many times. The chain combines TRBV20-1 with TRBJ1-1; D is undetermined. CDR1 and CDR2 from the germline V gene are DFQATT and SNEGSKA (reference sequence). The V and J ends lost 0 bases and 2 bases respectively, with 13 bases between them. The CDR3 has 15 residues. The CDR3: CSAREWGTRNTEAFF. The CDR3 nucleotides are TGCAGTGCTAGAGAGTGGGGTACACGAAACACTGAAGCTTTCTTT.

This clonotype was seen repeatedly, ten times or more. This chain uses TRBV20-1 with TRBJ1-1; the D is unclear. V lost 2 bases, J lost 3 bases, and 10 bases lay in between. The length of the CDR3 is 13 residues. Germline loops: CDR1 DFQATT, CDR2 SNEGSKA (reference sequence). The CDR3 loop reads CSARFLEHTEAFF. The CDR3 coding sequence is TGCAGTGCTAGATTTCTCGAGCACACTGAAGCTTTCTTT.

In its sample, this clonotype was seen many times. This chain connects TRBV20-1 to TRBJ1-6; 8 bases align to TRBD1. The germline V gene has CDR1 DFQATT and CDR2 SNEGSKA (reference sequence). J lost 6 bases, V lost 5 bases, and 6 bases had no gene match. The CDR3 is 14 residues long. As DNA, the CDR3 is TGCAGTGCTCCCAGACAGGGGATTAATTCACCCCTCCACTTT. Amino acids: CSAPRQGINSPLHF.

This clonotype was detected ten times or more. The V gene is TRBV10-3, the J gene TRBJ2-7, with 9 bases that match TRBD2. This CDR3 comprises 16 residues. With 0 bases clipped from V and 4 bases from J, the junction kept 7 bases outside the gene matches. The germline gives CDR1 ENHRY, CDR2 SYGVKD. The CDR3 here is CAISESNSGSIYEQYF. The DNA of the CDR3 is TGTGCCATCAGTGAGTCGAATAGCGGGAGTATTTACGAGCAGTACTTC.

This clonotype is medium-sized by share. The rearrangement links TRBV6-1 to TRBJ1-1; D unclear. The CDR3 sequence is 13 residues long. V dropped 7 bases and J dropped 2 bases, with 11 bases sitting between them. Per the germline V gene, CDR1 is MNHNS and CDR2 is SASEGT. The DNA of the CDR3 is TGTGCCAGCAAGGGCAACCTCAACACTGAAGCTTTCTTT. Amino acid sequence: CASKGNLNTEAFF.

This clonotype was counted ten times or more. The rearrangement links TRBV7-9 to TRBJ1-2, with D perhaps matching TRBD1 (5 bases). From germline, CDR1 is SEHNR and CDR2 FQNEAQ (reference sequence). The CDR3 sequence is 12 residues long. The ends were cut back, 5 bases at V and 13 bases at J, with 17 bases in the middle. CDR3 in DNA: TGTGCCAGCAGCCCCCTGGAGGGGATAGGCACCTTC. As protein: CASSPLEGIGTF.

This clonotype is medium-sized by share. The chain employs TRBV6-6 and TRBJ2-2; 8 bases align to TRBD1. The junction had 4 bases not matched to a gene; V was cut back by 2 bases and J by 5 bases. The CDR3 spans 15 residues. Looked up from germline, CDR1 is MNHNY and CDR2 is SVGAGI (reference sequence). CDR3 sequence reads: CASSYGQGATGELFF. The CDR3 DNA sequence: TGTGCCAGCAGTTACGGGCAGGGGGCGACCGGGGAGCTGTTTTTT.

The V call is TRBV28, the J call TRBJ2-6, with 10 bases aligning to TRBD2. There are 18 residues in the CDR3. Trimming removed 6 bases from V and 0 bases from J; junction bases left unmatched: 8. Germline CDR1 and CDR2: MDHEN and SYDVKM. The CDR3: CASSQPGLANSGANVLTF. The CDR3 bases are TGTGCCAGCAGCCAACCGGGACTAGCGAACTCTGGGGCCAACGTCCTGACTTTC.

The count of this clonotype is one. DNA of the CDR3: TGTGCCAGCAGCGTCAGAGAGGGGGGCTACTACGAGCAGTACTTC. Amino acid sequence: CASSVREGGYYEQYF. The gene calls are TRBV27 and TRBJ2-7; D possibly uses TRBD1 or TRBD2 (6 bases each). Trimming took 6 bases from V and 3 from J, leaving 18 bases between them. CDR3 size: 15 residues. Looked up from germline, CDR1 is MNHEY and CDR2 is SMNVEV (reference sequence).

This clonotype was seen only a few times. One junction end does not reproduce the germline sequence, and a read error may be involved. V is TRBV4-2 and J is TRBJ1-6, with D uncertain. Germline V gene sequence: CDR1 LGHNA, CDR2 YNFKEQ. The CDR3 contains 16 residues. The CDR3, as DNA: TGTGCCAGCAGCCCAATTACCAGCTCCTATGATTCACCCCTCCACTTT. Protein sequence: CASSPITSSYDSPLHF.

This clonotype was observed a few times. The chain is built from TRBV12-3 or TRBV12-4 and TRBJ1-3; D remains unclear. This CDR3 is built from 12 residues. Trimming took 5 bases from V and 8 from J, leaving 10 bases between them. The CDR3 sequence: CASSPLGDTIYF. The CDR3 DNA is TGTGCCAGCAGTCCTCTCGGGGACACCATATATTTT.

This clonotype was seen repeatedly, ten times or more. V and J are TRBV29-1 and TRBJ2-1; TRBD2 agrees at 10 bases. The length of the CDR3 is 15 residues. The germline CDR1 and CDR2 sequences are SQVTM and ANQGSEA. V gave up 7 bases and J gave up 0 bases; unmatched junction bases: 6. CDR3 sequence reads: CSGILAGGSYNEQFF. The CDR3 nucleotides are TGCAGCGGGATTTTAGCGGGAGGCTCCTACAATGAGCAGTTCTTC.

This clonotype was detected only a few times. The CDR3 nucleotides read TGCAGTGCTTCCGGGACAGGGGGGTTAGAGACCCAGTACTTC. Protein: CSASGTGGLETQYF. This chain joins TRBV20-1 and TRBJ2-5; 11 bases match TRBD1. The CDR3 contains 14 residues. V shed 5 bases, J shed 4 bases, and the junction held 6 bases outside the gene matches. Germline CDR1 reads DFQATT; CDR2 reads SNEGSKA (reference sequence).

V gene TRBV3-1 combines with J gene TRBJ2-2; TRBD2 matches at 11 bases. The CDR3 is made up of 22 amino acids. J lost 7 bases, V lost 4 bases, and 26 bases had no gene match. Germline CDR1 reads LGHDT; CDR2 reads YNNKEL (reference sequence). CDR3 residues: CASSPTWNLLSSGGLGDGELFF. The CDR3 coding sequence is TGTGCCAGCAGCCCCACCTGGAACCTGCTCTCTAGCGGGGGGTTGGGCGACGGGGAGCTGTTTTTT. Full variable domain (outside the CDR3, taken from reference TRBV3-1 and TRBJ2-2): DTAVSQTPKYLVTQMGNDKSIKCEQNLGHDTMYWYKQDSKKFLKIMFSYNNKELIINETVPNRFSPKSPDKAHLNLHINSLELGDSAVYFCASSPTWNLLSSGGLGDGELFFGEGSRLTVL.

J is TRBJ2-1 and V is TRBV3-1, with a tentative D call TRBD2 (6 bases). Looked up from germline, CDR1 is LGHDT and CDR2 is YNNKEL (reference sequence). Trimming pared 4 bases from V and 7 bases from J, leaving 20 bases between. This CDR3 region has 16 residues. The CDR3 coding sequence is TGTGCCAGCAGCCCCTACGGAGGGCGGAGAAGGAATGAGCAGTTCTTC. Translation gives CASSPYGGRRRNEQFF.

This clonotype is deemed medium-sized. The rearrangement joins TRBV28 to TRBJ2-5; weak D call: TRBD2 (7 bases). The germline CDR1 and CDR2 sequences are MDHEN and SYDVKM. V was pared by 10 bases and J by 7 bases, with 16 bases between. The CDR3 totals 12 residues. The CDR3 protein is CATRGGDGTQYF. The DNA of the CDR3 is TGTGCCACCAGGGGAGGGGATGGGACCCAGTACTTC.

This clonotype has just a few counts. The CDR3 region has the DNA TGTGCCAGCAGTGGTCCAGGGAGAACAGATACGCAGTATTTT. This codes for CASSGPGRTDTQYF. V usage is TRBV2 and J usage is TRBJ2-3; perhaps D is TRBD1 or TRBD2 (5 bases each). Deletions cut 4 bases from V and 3 bases from J, with 11 bases between. Germline CDR1 and CDR2: SNHLY and FYNNEI. This CDR3 spans 14 amino acids.

The table lists this clonotype with many counts. The chain couples TRBV14 to TRBJ1-5, with D possibly being TRBD1 (6 bases). Germline lookup yields CDR1 SGHDN and CDR2 FVKESK. This CDR3 comprises 20 residues. Trimming took 0 bases from V and 2 from J, leaving 23 bases between them. The CDR3 DNA follows: TGTGCCAGCAGCCAAGATCAGGCAGGGCGTCAGGGGCGAGGCAATCAGCCCCAGCATTTT. Its protein product is CASSQDQAGRQGRGNQPQHF. The full variable domain, in which reference TRBV14 and TRBJ1-5 provide the parts outside the CDR3, is EAGVTQFPSHSVIEKGQTVTLRCDPISGHDNLYWYRRVMGKEIKFLLHFVKESKQDESGMPNNRFLAERTGGTYSTLKVQPAELEDSGVYFCASSQDQAGRQGRGNQPQHFGDGTRLSIL.

This clonotype was observed many times. J is TRBJ2-1 and V is TRBV7-3; TRBD1 is a possible D gene (6 bases). V lost 5 bases, J lost 8 bases, and 34 bases lay in between. This CDR3 is 20 amino acids long. The V gene's germline CDR1 is SGHTA and CDR2 FQGTGA. CDR3 DNA sequence: TGTGCCAGCAGCCCCAGTACTGGGGGCTTAATAATGAACCATTCCCATGAGCAGTTCTTC. Amino acid sequence: CASSPSTGGLIMNHSHEQFF.

This clonotype occurred a few times. The CDR3 DNA is TGTGCCACCAGTGATTTCATCGGGACAGGGGAGTTAAGCTCCTACAATGAGCAGTTCTTC. It yields the protein CATSDFIGTGELSSYNEQFF. This chain joins TRBV24-1 and TRBJ2-1; 10 nucleotides align to TRBD1. V shed 1 base, J shed 0 bases, and the junction held 11 bases outside the gene matches. The CDR3 is 20 amino acids. Germline values: CDR1 KGHDR, CDR2 SFDVKD.

This clonotype came up a few times. CDR3 loop: CASSPRLAGGPYNEQFF. The CDR3 DNA is TGTGCCAGCTCACCTCGACTAGCGGGGGGGCCTTACAATGAGCAGTTCTTC. This chain links TRBV18 with TRBJ2-1; 14 bases match TRBD2. CDR1 KGHSH and CDR2 LQKENI come from the germline V gene. V shed 3 bases and J 4 bases; nucleotides not matched to a gene: 5. CDR3 length: 17 residues. Filled out from reference TRBV18 and TRBJ2-1, the complete variable domain reads NAGVMQNPRHLVRRRGQEARLRCSPMKGHSHVYWYRQLPEEGLKFMVYLQKENIIDESGMPKERFSAEFPKEGPSILRIQQVVRGDSAAYFCASSPRLAGGPYNEQFFGPGTRLTVL.